Listed below are T cell receptor beta chains from one sample, sequenced in a study of OX40 agonist ivuxolimab in advanced cancers. Here immunoSEQ multiplex PCR was the method, and the copy in TCRdb shows in-frame clones only, minus some. The table shows over 55,000 clones, with roughly 80% occurring only once. The sample here was CD4+ or CD8+ T cells sorted from blood, taken in a trial of the OX40 agonist ivuxolimab. The receptors were sampled from an adult with an advanced solid tumor such as melanoma, head and neck, liver or kidney cancer. Each CDR3 is given with its conserved first and last residue. D genes are given only for firm matches. A row's size may be missing; if present it is once, few, many or a size class.

CDR3aa	CDR3nt	d_gene	v_gene	j_gene	abundance
CASSLGDGNSYEQYF	TGTGCCAGCAGCCTGGGGGACGGCAACTCCTACGAGCAGTACTTC	-	TRBV11-2	TRBJ2-7	-
CASSAQGARNTIYF	TGTGCCAGCAGCGCACAGGGAGCCCGAAACACCATATATTTT	-	TRBV7-9	TRBJ1-3	-
CASTMWETQYF	TGTGCCAGCACCATGTGGGAGACCCAGTACTTC	-	TRBV6-1	TRBJ2-5	-
CASSLALQGLDTEAFF	TGCGCCAGCAGCTTGGCCCTACAGGGTCTGGACACTGAAGCTTTCTTT	-	TRBV5-1	TRBJ1-1	-
CASGPTGGNQPQHF	TGTGCCAGCGGGCCGACAGGGGGGAATCAGCCCCAGCATTTT	TRBD1	TRBV6-1	TRBJ1-5	-
CAISAGTGYGYTF	TGTGCCATCAGCGCCGGGACTGGTTATGGCTACACCTTC	-	TRBV10-3	TRBJ1-2	-
CASGTGDKNIQYF	TGTGCCAGCGGGACAGGGGATAAAAACATTCAGTACTTC	TRBD1	TRBV6-5	TRBJ2-4	-
CASSFPGMNTEAFF	TGCGCCAGCAGCTTTCCCGGGATGAACACTGAAGCTTTCTTT	-	TRBV5-1	TRBJ1-1	-
CASRGQRNTEAFF	TGTGCCAGTAGGGGACAGAGGAACACTGAAGCTTTCTTT	TRBD1	TRBV19	TRBJ1-1	once
CASRNRGHYEQYF	TGTGCCAGCAGAAACAGGGGGCACTACGAGCAGTACTTC	-	TRBV21-1	TRBJ2-7	-
CASSGEASGGADTQYF	TGCGCCAGCAGCGGCGAGGCTAGCGGGGGGGCAGATACGCAGTATTTT	TRBD2	TRBV5-1	TRBJ2-3	once
CASSLVPQGGEYTGELFF	TGTGCCAGCAGCTTAGTCCCCCAGGGGGGAGAGTACACCGGGGAGCTGTTTTTT	-	TRBV7-7	TRBJ2-2	-
CASSLAGTGPAEQYF	TGTGCCAGCAGCTTGGCTGGGACAGGGCCCGCCGAGCAGTACTTC	TRBD1	TRBV5-8	TRBJ2-7	few
CASSPTGDSNYGYTF	TGCGCCAGCAGCCCGACAGGGGATTCTAACTATGGCTACACCTTC	TRBD1	TRBV5-1	TRBJ1-2	-
CASSLRQEAGGAEQFF	TGTGCCAGCAGCTTAAGGCAAGAAGCGGGCGGGGCTGAGCAGTTCTTC	-	TRBV7-6	TRBJ2-1	-
CASSRTSGALGDTQYF	TGCGCCAGCAGCCGGACTAGCGGGGCCTTGGGGGATACGCAGTATTTT	TRBD2	TRBV5-1	TRBJ2-3	-